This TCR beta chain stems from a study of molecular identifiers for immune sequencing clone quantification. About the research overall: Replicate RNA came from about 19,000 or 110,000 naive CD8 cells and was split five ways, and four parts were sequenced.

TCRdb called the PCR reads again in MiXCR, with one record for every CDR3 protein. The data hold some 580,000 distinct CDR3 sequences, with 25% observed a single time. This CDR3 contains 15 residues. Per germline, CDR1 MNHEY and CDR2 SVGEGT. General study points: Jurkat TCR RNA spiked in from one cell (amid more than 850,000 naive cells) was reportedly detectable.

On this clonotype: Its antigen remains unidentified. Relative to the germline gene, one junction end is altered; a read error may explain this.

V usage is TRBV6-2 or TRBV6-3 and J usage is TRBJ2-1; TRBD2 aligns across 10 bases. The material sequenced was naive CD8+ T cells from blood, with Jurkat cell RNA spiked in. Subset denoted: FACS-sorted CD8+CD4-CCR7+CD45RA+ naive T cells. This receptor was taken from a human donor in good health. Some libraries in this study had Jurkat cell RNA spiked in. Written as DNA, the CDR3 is TGTGCGAGCAGGTACTTAGCGGGGGGACCTAATGAGCAGTTCTTC. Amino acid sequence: CASRYLAGGPNEQFF.